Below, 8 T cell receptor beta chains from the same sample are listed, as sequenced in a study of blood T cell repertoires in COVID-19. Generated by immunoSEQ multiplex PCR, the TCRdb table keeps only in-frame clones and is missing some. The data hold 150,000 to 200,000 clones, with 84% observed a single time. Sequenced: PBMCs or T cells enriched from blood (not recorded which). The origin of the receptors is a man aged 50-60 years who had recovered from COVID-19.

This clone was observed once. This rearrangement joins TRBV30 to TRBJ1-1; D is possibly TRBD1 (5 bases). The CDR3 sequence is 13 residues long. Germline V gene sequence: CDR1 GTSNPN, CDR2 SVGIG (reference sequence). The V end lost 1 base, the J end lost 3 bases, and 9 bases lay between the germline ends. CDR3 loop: CAWSDDSHTEAFF. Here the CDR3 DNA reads TGTGCCTGGAGTGACGACAGTCACACTGAAGCTTTCTTT.

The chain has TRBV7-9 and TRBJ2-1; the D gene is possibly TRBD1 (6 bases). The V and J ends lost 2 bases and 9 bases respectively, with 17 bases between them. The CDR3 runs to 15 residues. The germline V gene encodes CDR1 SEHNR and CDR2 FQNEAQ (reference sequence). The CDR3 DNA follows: TGTGCCAGCAGCTTACCCCAGGGGTCTTTGGGTGAGCAGTTCTTC. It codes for CASSLPQGSLGEQFF.

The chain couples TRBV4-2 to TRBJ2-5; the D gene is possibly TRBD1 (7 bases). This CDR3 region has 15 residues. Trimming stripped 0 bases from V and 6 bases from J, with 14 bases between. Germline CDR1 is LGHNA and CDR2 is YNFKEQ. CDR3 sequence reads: CASSQDGAGQKTQYF. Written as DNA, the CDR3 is TGTGCCAGCAGCCAAGATGGGGCGGGACAGAAGACCCAGTACTTC.

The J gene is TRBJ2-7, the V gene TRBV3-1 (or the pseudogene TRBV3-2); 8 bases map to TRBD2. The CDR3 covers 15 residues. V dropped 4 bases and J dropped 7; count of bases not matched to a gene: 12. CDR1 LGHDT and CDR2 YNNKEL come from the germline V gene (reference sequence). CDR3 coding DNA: TGTGCCAGCAGCCTTGTTCGGGGGGGCGTAGGTGAGCAGTACTTC. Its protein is CASSLVRGGVGEQYF.

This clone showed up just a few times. CDR3: CASSASGGAGDTQYF. CDR3 DNA sequence: TGTGCCAGCAGCGCCAGCGGGGGGGCGGGGGATACGCAGTATTTT. The rearrangement uses TRBV11-2 and TRBJ2-3, with TRBD2 matching 10 bases. This CDR3 spans 15 amino acids. Germline loops: CDR1 SGHAT, CDR2 FQNNGV. V was clipped by 5 bases and J by 6 bases; unmatched bases: 8.

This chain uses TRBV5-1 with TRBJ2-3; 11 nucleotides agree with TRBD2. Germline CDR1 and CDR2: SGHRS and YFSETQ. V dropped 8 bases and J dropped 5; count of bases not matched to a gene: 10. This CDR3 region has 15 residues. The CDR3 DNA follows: TGCGCCAGTACCCCCTTAGCGGGGGGGGAAGATACGCAGTATTTT. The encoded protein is CASTPLAGGEDTQYF.

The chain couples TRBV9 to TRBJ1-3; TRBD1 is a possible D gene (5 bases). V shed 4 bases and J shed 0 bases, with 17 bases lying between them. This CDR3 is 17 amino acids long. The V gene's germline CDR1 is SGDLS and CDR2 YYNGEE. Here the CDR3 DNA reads TGTGCCAGCAGCTCCAAACCGACAGTTTTCTCTGGAAACACCATATATTTT. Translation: CASSSKPTVFSGNTIYF.

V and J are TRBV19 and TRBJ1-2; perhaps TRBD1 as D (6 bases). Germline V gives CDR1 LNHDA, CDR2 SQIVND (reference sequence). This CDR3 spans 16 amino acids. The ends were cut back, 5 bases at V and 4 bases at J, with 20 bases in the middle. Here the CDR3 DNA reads TGTGCCAGTAGTCCGGACAACGAACAGGGAGCCTATGGCTACACCTTC. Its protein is CASSPDNEQGAYGYTF.